This T cell receptor (beta chain) is from a study of identical twins. Broader study findings: Abundant beta clonotypes from cord blood had fewer insertions, unlike memory repertoires, which showed none.

Each CDR3 protein gets one entry after TCRdb re-called the 5' RACE reads with MiXCR. This table holds more than 1.5 million distinct CDR3 sequences, about 32% found once. This clonotype occurred many times. Its target is not known. J gave up 6 bases and V 3 bases, and 2 bases lay outside the gene matches. The CDR3 loop spans 14 amino acids. The germline gives CDR1 MNHEY, CDR2 SMNVEV (reference sequence). Sample: cord blood. The chain combines TRBV27 with TRBJ1-4, with 9 bases that match TRBD1. The receptor was isolated from a newborn girl in good health. CDR3 in amino acids: CASSLGTGYEKLFF. In nucleotides, the CDR3 is TGTGCCAGCAGTTTGGGGACAGGGTATGAAAAACTGTTTTTT.